These 14 T cell receptor beta chains were all obtained from the same sample, sequenced in a study of identical twins. In TCRdb, the 5' RACE reads were re-called with MiXCR into one record per CDR3 protein. The table has fewer than 500,000 distinct CDR3 sequences, about 24% seen once; the top ten hold roughly 3%. These data also formed part of another study, on T cells expressing NK-cell markers.

Specimen: CD4+ T cells sorted from blood. These receptors were collected from a woman aged 18-35 years in good health.

V usage is TRBV27 and J usage is TRBJ2-6, with 8 bases matching TRBD2. The CDR3 has 18 residues. With V trimmed by 4 bases and J by 1 base, 9 bases remained unmatched. CDR1 is MNHEY and CDR2 is SMNVEV in the germline V gene (reference sequence). CDR3 amino acids: CASSSPGGYWSGANVLTF. The DNA of the CDR3 is TGTGCCAGCAGTTCCCCGGGAGGGTACTGGTCTGGGGCCAACGTCCTGACTTTC. Full variable domain (rest looked up from reference TRBV27 and TRBJ2-6): EAQVTQNPRYLITVTGKKLTVTCSQNMNHEYMSWYRQDPGLGLRQIYYSMNVEVTDKGDVPEGYKVSRKEKRNFPLILESPSPNQTSLYFCASSSPGGYWSGANVLTFGAGSRLTVL.

This clonotype has just a few counts. The J gene is TRBJ2-1, the V gene TRBV7-2; D is uncertain. Trimming cost V 2 bases and J 0 bases, with 14 bases left between them. This CDR3 has 17 amino acids. Germline V gene lookup returns CDR1 SGHTA and CDR2 FQGNSA. CDR3 DNA: TGTGCCAGCAGCTTATCGCAAGCTCGGAGCTCCTACAATGAGCAGTTCTTC. Its protein is CASSLSQARSSYNEQFF.

This clonotype was counted a few times. This chain links TRBV20-1 with TRBJ1-1; the D gene is possibly TRBD1 (6 bases). The CDR3 covers 12 residues. The V gene's germline CDR1 is DFQATT and CDR2 SNEGSKA (reference sequence). V was clipped by 4 bases and J by 5 bases, with 11 bases between them. The CDR3 DNA sequence: TGCAGTGCTATCAAGGGGGAAACTGAAGCTTTCTTT. This translates into CSAIKGETEAFF.

The V call is TRBV5-1, the J call TRBJ2-5; D is unclear. Trimming stripped 2 bases from V and 5 bases from J, with 10 bases between. Germline lookup yields CDR1 SGHRS and CDR2 YFSETQ. There are 13 residues in the CDR3. CDR3 sequence (DNA): TGCGCCAGCAGCTTTTTGCTTTACGAGACCCAGTACTTC. Its translation is CASSFLLYETQYF. The full variable domain, in which reference TRBV5-1 and TRBJ2-5 provide the parts outside the CDR3, is KAGVTQTPRYLIKTRGQQVTLSCSPISGHRSVSWYQQTPGQGLQFLFEYFSETQRNKGNFPGRFSGRQFSNSRSEMNVSTLELGDSALYLCASSFLLYETQYFGPGTRLLVL.

J is TRBJ1-2 and V is TRBV9, with no clear D. The CDR3 is made up of 15 amino acids. CDR1 and CDR2 (germline): SGDLS, YYNGEE. V was cut by 1 base and J by 0 bases, with 10 bases left in between. CDR3 residues: CASSVTPGANYGYTF. The CDR3 nucleotides read TGTGCCAGCAGCGTAACCCCGGGAGCTAACTATGGCTACACCTTC. The full variable domain, its missing parts supplied by reference TRBV9 and TRBJ1-2, is DSGVTQTPKHLITATGQRVTLRCSPRSGDLSVYWYQQSLDQGLQFLIQYYNGEERAKGNILERFSAQQFPDLHSELNLSSLELGDSALYFCASSVTPGANYGYTFGSGTRLTVV.

This clonotype was counted a few times. The chain carries TRBV6-2 or TRBV6-3 and TRBJ2-6; D perhaps matches TRBD1 (5 bases). V was shortened by 6 bases and J by 2 bases, with 14 bases between the two germline ends. From germline, CDR1 is MNHEY and CDR2 SVGEGT. CDR3 length: 16 amino acids. This chain's CDR3 is CASRNQGSTGANVLTF. The CDR3 bases are TGTGCCAGCAGAAACCAGGGTTCCACTGGGGCCAACGTCCTGACTTTC.

This chain joins TRBV20-1 and TRBJ2-7; 9 nucleotides line up with TRBD1. Losses at the gene ends were 1 base for V and 6 bases for J; bases not matched to a gene: 10. Germline CDR1 and CDR2: DFQATT and SNEGSKA (reference sequence). There are 15 residues in the CDR3. For the CDR3, the DNA is TGCAGTGCTAGAGTCTCCGGGACAGGGTCTCCCGAGCAGTACTTC. Amino acid sequence: CSARVSGTGSPEQYF.

This clonotype was observed a handful of times. J is TRBJ1-3 and V is TRBV7-8; a weak D match, TRBD1 (5 bases). Germline loops: CDR1 SGHVS, CDR2 FQNEAQ. Trimming shortened V by 2 bases and J by 10 bases, and 9 bases separated the two germline ends. This CDR3 contains 12 residues. CDR3 sequence reads: CASSLQGGTIYF. DNA of the CDR3: TGTGCCAGCAGCTTACAGGGTGGGACCATATATTTT.

This clonotype turned up a few times. J is TRBJ2-1 and V is TRBV7-2; 8 bases map to TRBD1. The CDR3 spans 15 residues. Germline V CDR1 and CDR2: SGHTA, FQGNSA. J was trimmed by 9 bases and V by 1 base; bases with no gene match: 8. For the CDR3, the DNA is TGTGCCAGCAGCTTAGGAGGACAGGGTAGGGGTGAGCAGTTCTTC. Protein: CASSLGGQGRGEQFF.

V usage is TRBV6-1 and J usage is TRBJ1-6, with 7 bases that match TRBD1. Germline values: CDR1 MNHNS, CDR2 SASEGT. This CDR3 is built from 13 residues. V gave up 7 bases and J gave up 14 bases; unmatched junction bases: 11. The chain's CDR3 is CASTPGDSLSLHF. CDR3 nucleotides: TGTGCCAGCACCCCGGGGGACAGCCTTTCCCTCCACTTT.

V is TRBV20-1 and J is TRBJ2-2; no definite D call. The germline V gene encodes CDR1 DFQATT and CDR2 SNEGSKA (reference sequence). V was pared by 5 bases and J by 7 bases, with 11 bases between. The CDR3 consists of 12 residues. CDR3 DNA: TGCAGTGCTCGGAAAGAGGTCGGGGAGCTGTTTTTT. Protein sequence: CSARKEVGELFF.

The sample holds a few counts of this clonotype. The V call is TRBV5-5, the J call TRBJ2-7; 9 bases map to TRBD1. V lost 1 base, J lost 2 bases, and 10 bases stayed unmatched. Germline assignment: CDR1 SGHKS and CDR2 YYEKEE (reference sequence). This CDR3 is built from 17 residues. The CDR3 nucleotides read TGTGCCAGCAGCTTGAGATCCACCGGGACAGGGACCTACGAGCAGTACTTC. Translating gives CASSLRSTGTGTYEQYF.

The chain carries TRBV12-5 and TRBJ2-1; 13 bases align to TRBD2. The CDR3 length is 15 residues. Germline V gene data show CDR1 as LGHNT and CDR2 as FRNRAP. Trimming removed 5 bases from V and 11 bases from J; junction bases left unmatched: 9. The CDR3 sequence is CASGLPGTSGMKQFF. CDR3 nucleotide sequence: TGTGCTAGTGGTCTCCCCGGGACTAGCGGGATGAAGCAGTTCTTC.

This clonotype was observed a few times. The chain combines TRBV7-9 with TRBJ1-5; 9 positions match TRBD1. There are 17 residues in the CDR3. Germline V lookup: CDR1 SEHNR, CDR2 FQNEAQ (reference sequence). Losses at the gene ends were 3 bases for V and 1 base for J; bases not matched to a gene: 7. CDR3 region: CASSFGTGYPSNQPQHF. Here the CDR3 DNA reads TGTGCCAGCAGCTTCGGGACAGGGTACCCAAGCAATCAGCCCCAGCATTTT.